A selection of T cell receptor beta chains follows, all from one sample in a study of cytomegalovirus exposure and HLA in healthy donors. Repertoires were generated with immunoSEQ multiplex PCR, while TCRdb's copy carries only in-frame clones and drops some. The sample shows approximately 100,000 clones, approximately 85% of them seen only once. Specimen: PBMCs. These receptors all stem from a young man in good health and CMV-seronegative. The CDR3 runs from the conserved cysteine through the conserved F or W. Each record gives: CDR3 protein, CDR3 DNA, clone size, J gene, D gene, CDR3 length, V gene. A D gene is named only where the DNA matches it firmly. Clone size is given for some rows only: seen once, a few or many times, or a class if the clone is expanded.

CDR3aa: CASSLVGTGGEQYF
CDR3nt: TGCGCCAGCAGCTTGGTAGGGACAGGGGGCGAGCAGTACTTC
abundance: NA
j_gene: TRBJ2-7
d_gene: TRBD1
len: 14
v_gene: TRBV5-1

CDR3aa: CASSYVLRGTDTQYF
CDR3nt: TGTGCCAGCAGTTACGTTTTACGGGGGACAGATACGCAGTATTTT
abundance: NA
j_gene: TRBJ2-3
d_gene: NA
len: 15
v_gene: TRBV6-5

CDR3aa: CASSRGTGNYNEQFF
CDR3nt: TGCGCCAGCAGCCGGGGGACTGGAAACTACAATGAGCAGTTCTTC
abundance: NA
j_gene: TRBJ2-1
d_gene: NA
len: 15
v_gene: TRBV4-1

CDR3aa: CASSTGQGGNSPLHF
CDR3nt: TGTGCCAGCAGCACCGGACAGGGCGGGAATTCACCCCTCCACTTT
abundance: NA
j_gene: TRBJ1-6
d_gene: TRBD1
len: 15
v_gene: TRBV2

CDR3aa: CATSRGQGPEEKLFF
CDR3nt: TGTGCCACCAGCAGAGGACAGGGGCCGGAGGAAAAACTGTTTTTT
abundance: NA
j_gene: TRBJ1-4
d_gene: TRBD1
len: 15
v_gene: TRBV15

CDR3aa: CAWSVIAGADTGELFF
CDR3nt: TGTGCCTGGAGTGTAATAGCGGGAGCGGACACCGGGGAGCTGTTTTTT
abundance: NA
j_gene: TRBJ2-2
d_gene: TRBD2
len: 16
v_gene: TRBV30

CDR3aa: CASRPRGAYSEQYF
CDR3nt: TGTGCCAGCAGGCCCCGGGGGGCCTATAGCGAGCAGTACTTC
abundance: NA
j_gene: TRBJ2-7
d_gene: NA
len: 14
v_gene: TRBV6-1

CDR3aa: CAWSVLDEQFF
CDR3nt: TGTGCCTGGAGTGTACTGGATGAGCAGTTCTTC
abundance: NA
j_gene: TRBJ2-1
d_gene: NA
len: 11
v_gene: TRBV30

CDR3aa: CASSYTGVVYYEQYF
CDR3nt: TGCGCCAGCAGCTACACGGGGGTGGTATACTACGAGCAGTACTTC
abundance: NA
j_gene: TRBJ2-7
d_gene: NA
len: 15
v_gene: TRBV5-1

CDR3aa: CASSSIRGPTDTQYF
CDR3nt: TGTGCCAGCAGCTCTATCAGGGGGCCCACAGATACGCAGTATTTT
abundance: NA
j_gene: TRBJ2-3
d_gene: TRBD1
len: 15
v_gene: TRBV7-9

CDR3aa: CASSLSRSGQYF
CDR3nt: TGTGCCAGCAGCTTGAGCAGGAGCGGGCAGTACTTC
abundance: few
j_gene: TRBJ2-7
d_gene: NA
len: 12
v_gene: TRBV5-6

CDR3aa: CASSPGQTNTGELFF
CDR3nt: TGTGCCAGCTCACCGGGACAGACGAACACCGGGGAGCTGTTTTTT
abundance: NA
j_gene: TRBJ2-2
d_gene: TRBD1
len: 15
v_gene: TRBV18

CDR3aa: CASSPQWNTEAFF
CDR3nt: TGTGCCAGCTCCCCTCAGTGGAACACTGAAGCTTTCTTT
abundance: NA
j_gene: TRBJ1-1
d_gene: NA
len: 13
v_gene: TRBV18

CDR3aa: CASSGLAGGREQFF
CDR3nt: TGCGCCAGCAGCGGACTAGCGGGAGGGCGGGAGCAGTTCTTC
abundance: NA
j_gene: TRBJ2-1
d_gene: TRBD2
len: 14
v_gene: TRBV10-2

CDR3aa: CASSFHRGRDTGELFF
CDR3nt: TGTGCCAGCAGCTTCCACAGGGGGCGCGACACCGGGGAGCTGTTTTTT
abundance: few
j_gene: TRBJ2-2
d_gene: TRBD1
len: 16
v_gene: TRBV7-6

CDR3aa: CASSSPGGYEQYF
CDR3nt: TGCGCCAGCAGCTCACCAGGGGGCTACGAGCAGTACTTC
abundance: NA
j_gene: TRBJ2-7
d_gene: TRBD1
len: 13
v_gene: TRBV5-1

CDR3aa: CSAQGQEGTEAFF
CDR3nt: TGCAGCGCCCAGGGACAGGAAGGCACTGAAGCTTTCTTT
abundance: NA
j_gene: TRBJ1-1
d_gene: TRBD1
len: 13
v_gene: TRBV29-1